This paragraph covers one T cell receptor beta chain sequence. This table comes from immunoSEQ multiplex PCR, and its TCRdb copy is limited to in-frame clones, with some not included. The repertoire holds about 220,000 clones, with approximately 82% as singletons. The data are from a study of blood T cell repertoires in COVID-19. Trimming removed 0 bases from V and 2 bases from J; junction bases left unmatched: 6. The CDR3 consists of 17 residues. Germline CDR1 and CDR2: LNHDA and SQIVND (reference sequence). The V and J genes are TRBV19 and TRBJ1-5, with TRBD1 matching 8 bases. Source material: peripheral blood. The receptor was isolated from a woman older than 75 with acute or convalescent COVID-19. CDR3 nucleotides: TGTGCCAGTAGTATAGAGTTCACAGGGGGAGGCAATCAGCCCCAGCATTTT. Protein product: CASSIEFTGGGNQPQHF.